Sequencing of this T cell receptor (beta chain) was carried out in a study of shared clonotypes between healthy human individuals. For sorted subsets, 150 to 200 ng DNA per replicate equaled roughly 30,000 T cell genomes. Sequencing used immunoSEQ multiplex PCR; TCRdb keeps in-frame clones, though not all of them. The table includes some 1 million clones, around 75% detected once. This CDR3 is built from 15 residues. CDR1 is MNHNY and CDR2 is SVGAGI in the germline V gene (reference sequence). V was shortened by 7 bases and J by 2 bases, with 15 bases between the two germline ends. This sequence was found in a man between 18 and 35 years old in good health. Sequences were obtained from memory CD4+ T cells sorted from blood. As to subset: CD45RA-negative fraction. The chain joins TRBV6-6 to TRBJ1-5; TRBD1 might be the D (6 bases). The CDR3 sequence: CASNANTGRNQPQHF. As DNA, the CDR3 is TGTGCCAGCAACGCCAATACAGGGCGCAATCAGCCCCAGCATTTT.